This passage covers 29 T cell receptor beta chains from one sample sequenced in a study of T cell responses to AZD1222 COVID-19 vaccine. This table comes from immunoSEQ multiplex PCR, and its TCRdb copy is limited to in-frame clones, with some not included. The table has some 150,000 clones, approximately 90% seen once; the top ten hold 3% to 3.5%. Material: peripheral blood, obtained on day 0 of AZD1222 vaccination. The receptors shown here come from an adult in good health.

The genes are TRBV4-3 and TRBJ2-7; 7 bases are a match to TRBD1. CDR1 LGHNA and CDR2 YSLEER come from the germline V gene. This CDR3 has 15 amino acids. The ends lost 0 bases at V and 2 bases at J; junction bases unmatched: 4. The CDR3 coding sequence is TGCGCCAGCAGCCAAGATGGGACAGCCCCCTACGAGCAGTACTTC. It yields the protein CASSQDGTAPYEQYF.

A single count supports this clone. The genes are TRBV6-2 or TRBV6-3 and TRBJ1-5; unclear D gene. Looked up from germline, CDR1 is MNHEY and CDR2 is SVGEGT. This CDR3 is 13 amino acids long. The V end was cut by 0 bases, the J end by 11 bases, with 11 bases between. The CDR3 DNA reads TGTGCCAGCAGTTACTCTTCGTTGCCAGCCCAGCATTTT. This translates into CASSYSSLPAQHF.

The V and J genes are TRBV9 and TRBJ1-3, with unresolved D. This CDR3 has 14 amino acids. The germline V and J ends were trimmed by 3 bases and 1 base, with 8 bases remaining between them. Per the germline V gene, CDR1 is SGDLS and CDR2 is YYNGEE. CDR3 loop: CASSETMSGNTIYF. For the CDR3, the DNA is TGTGCCAGCAGCGAGACAATGTCTGGAAACACCATATATTTT.

The J gene is TRBJ2-7, the V gene TRBV11-2; 13 nucleotides match TRBD2. Germline V gene sequence: CDR1 SGHAT, CDR2 FQNNGV. Trimming cost V 5 bases and J 11 bases; bases outside gene matches: 6. This CDR3 comprises 13 residues. The CDR3 region is CASSEGLAGVKYF. As DNA, the CDR3 is TGTGCCAGCAGCGAAGGACTAGCGGGGGTGAAGTACTTC. The complete variable domain, with remaining parts taken from reference TRBV11-2 and TRBJ2-7, reads EAGVAQSPRYKIIEKRQSVAFWCNPISGHATLYWYQQILGQGPKLLIQFQNNGVVDDSQLPKDRFSAERLKGVDSTLKIQPAKLEDSAVYLCASSEGLAGVKYFGPGTRLTVT.

The chain employs TRBV11-2 and TRBJ2-1; D ambiguous. The CDR3 has 15 residues. The V and J ends lost 0 bases and 4 bases respectively, with 10 bases between them. In germline, CDR1 is SGHAT, CDR2 FQNNGV. Here the CDR3 reads CASSLEGLGYNEQFF. CDR3 DNA sequence: TGTGCCAGCAGCTTAGAAGGGTTGGGGTACAATGAGCAGTTCTTC.

The chain links TRBV27 to TRBJ2-7; 8 bases map to TRBD2. The V segment lost 5 bases and the J segment 0 bases; nucleotides outside the gene matches: 6. This CDR3 has 15 residues. CDR1 is MNHEY, CDR2 SMNVEV, per germline (reference sequence). The CDR3 DNA reads as TGTGCCAGCAGTCCGCGGGGGGCAAACTCCTACGAGCAGTACTTC. It translates to CASSPRGANSYEQYF.

The chain joins TRBV6-6 to TRBJ2-5; perhaps TRBD1 as D (5 bases). CDR1 is MNHNY and CDR2 is SVGAGI in the germline V gene (reference sequence). CDR3 length: 16 residues. The ends were cut back, 0 bases at V and 1 base at J, with 12 bases in the middle. CDR3 sequence: CASSYSTTQGQETQYF. The CDR3 nucleotides are TGTGCCAGCAGTTACTCGACAACCCAGGGCCAAGAGACCCAGTACTTC.

V and J are TRBV2 and TRBJ1-1; D unresolved. Germline CDR1 is SNHLY and CDR2 is FYNNEI. This CDR3 has 16 residues. V lost 5 bases and J lost 1, with 17 bases in between. As DNA, the CDR3 is TGTGCCAGCAGTCCACCTGTTGGGTCGGAGAACACTGAAGCTTTCTTT. This sequence encodes CASSPPVGSENTEAFF.

This chain uses TRBV4-3 with TRBJ2-5, with D maybe TRBD2 (5 bases). Germline CDR1 is LGHNA and CDR2 is YSLEER. The ends were cut back, 0 bases at V and 5 bases at J, with 13 bases in the middle. This CDR3 is built from 15 residues. CDR3 bases: TGCGCCAGCAGCCAAGATGGGGTTGGGAGTGAGACCCAGTACTTC. Its translation: CASSQDGVGSETQYF.

The chain uses TRBV7-2 and TRBJ2-3; 14 bases are a match to TRBD2. The germline V gene has CDR1 SGHTA and CDR2 FQGNSA. The CDR3 runs to 16 residues. V gave up 6 bases and J gave up 4 bases; unmatched junction bases: 6. DNA for the CDR3: TGTGCCAGCAGGACTGGACTAGCGGGGGGCCCAGATACGCAGTATTTT. Translating gives CASRTGLAGGPDTQYF.

J is TRBJ2-1 and V is TRBV29-1; D unclear. Germline V gives CDR1 SQVTM, CDR2 ANQGSEA. Trimming shortened V by 3 bases and J by 7 bases, and 10 bases separated the two germline ends. The CDR3 extends over 12 amino acids. CDR3 sequence reads: CSVDRAENEQFF. DNA for the CDR3: TGCAGCGTTGATAGGGCGGAGAATGAGCAGTTCTTC.

V gene TRBV7-6 combines with J gene TRBJ1-5, with no clear D. With 1 base removed from V and 3 bases from J, the gap between germline ends came to 10 bases. Germline-derived CDR1 and CDR2 are SGHVS and FNYEAQ. CDR3 length: 15 residues. CDR3 sequence: CASSLEKGSNQPQHF. As DNA, the CDR3 is TGTGCCAGCAGCTTAGAGAAAGGCTCCAATCAGCCCCAGCATTTT.

The chain employs TRBV29-1 and TRBJ1-1; 7 bases fit TRBD1. This CDR3 contains 14 residues. Germline values: CDR1 SQVTM, CDR2 ANQGSEA. V trimming: 6 bases; J trimming: 0 bases; junction bases outside the gene matches: 7. The CDR3 DNA sequence: TGCAGCGTCAGACAGGGTGGGGTGAACACTGAAGCTTTCTTT. This translates into CSVRQGGVNTEAFF.

This rearrangement joins TRBV7-2 to TRBJ2-7, with TRBD2 identical over 9 bases. This CDR3 spans 11 amino acids. V lost 5 bases, J lost 9 bases, and 2 bases stayed unmatched. Per germline, CDR1 SGHTA and CDR2 FQGNSA. The CDR3 spells CASSPSGVQYF. The CDR3 DNA sequence: TGTGCCAGCAGCCCTAGCGGGGTGCAGTACTTC. The whole variable domain, remainder taken from reference TRBV7-2 and TRBJ2-7, is GAGVSQSPSNKVTEKGKDVELRCDPISGHTALYWYRQSLGQGLEFLIYFQGNSAPDKSGLPSDRFSAERTGGSVSTLTIQRTQQEDSAVYLCASSPSGVQYFGPGTRLTVT.

The chain combines TRBV11-2 with TRBJ2-1; D gene uncertain. The CDR3 is 14 residues long. Germline values: CDR1 SGHAT, CDR2 FQNNGV. The V gene lost 7 bases and the J gene lost 3 bases, with 13 bases spanning the gap. CDR3 in amino acids: CASTPSEVYNEQFF. DNA for the CDR3: TGTGCCAGCACCCCCTCAGAGGTCTACAATGAGCAGTTCTTC.

The chain carries TRBV7-3 and TRBJ1-2; D is ambiguous. The CDR3 contains 15 residues. Looked up from germline, CDR1 is SGHTA and CDR2 is FQGTGA. V lost 5 bases to trimming and J lost 7 bases, with 20 bases between them. The CDR3 sequence is CASSKDGSIGGGYTF. The CDR3 nucleotides read TGTGCCAGCAGCAAGGACGGTTCAATAGGTGGTGGCTACACCTTC. Together with reference TRBV7-3 and TRBJ1-2, the CDR3 gives the full variable domain: GAGVSQTPSNKVTEKGKYVELRCDPISGHTALYWYRQSLGQGPEFLIYFQGTGAADDSGLPNDRFFAVRPEGSVSTLKIQRTERGDSAVYLCASSKDGSIGGGYTFGSGTRLTVV.

The chain uses TRBV2 and TRBJ1-2, with TRBD1 identical over 9 bases. In germline, CDR1 is SNHLY, CDR2 FYNNEI. The V and J ends lost 6 bases and 4 bases, in that order; junction bases with no gene match: 15. The CDR3 extends over 17 amino acids. The CDR3 sequence: CASSGKAGTGSVYGYTF. In DNA, the CDR3 is TGTGCCAGCAGCGGCAAAGCCGGGACAGGGTCGGTCTATGGCTACACCTTC.

The chain recombines TRBV5-1 with TRBJ2-5; the D gene is possibly TRBD1 (5 bases). Looked up from germline, CDR1 is SGHRS and CDR2 is YFSETQ. The germline V and J ends were trimmed by 5 bases and 1 base, with 6 bases remaining between them. The CDR3 runs 12 residues. Here the CDR3 DNA reads TGCGCCAGCAGGGACACCCAAGAGACCCAGTACTTC. It translates to CASRDTQETQYF.

This chain links TRBV4-2 with TRBJ1-6; TRBD1 matches 8 bases. The CDR3 covers 17 residues. V was pared by 2 bases and J by 7 bases, with 10 bases of the junction left unmatched. Germline V gene data show CDR1 as LGHNA and CDR2 as YNFKEQ. CDR3: CASSQTSAGGENSPLHF. Here the CDR3 DNA reads TGTGCCAGCAGCCAAACCAGCGCAGGGGGCGAGAATTCACCCCTCCACTTT.

The J gene is TRBJ1-2, the V gene TRBV6-6, with D hard to call. The V and J ends lost 2 bases and 3 bases respectively, with 10 bases between them. Germline V lookup: CDR1 MNHNY, CDR2 SVGAGI (reference sequence). The CDR3 is 14 residues long. The CDR3 region has the DNA TGTGCCAGCAGTTACCCCGAGTTGCACTATGGCTACACCTTC. Translated, it gives CASSYPELHYGYTF.

The chain uses TRBV6-5 and TRBJ2-3; 9 bases agree with TRBD2. Germline loops: CDR1 MNHEY, CDR2 SVGAGI. This CDR3 is built from 14 residues. The junction had 3 bases not matched to a gene; V was cut back by 8 bases and J by 0 bases. DNA of the CDR3: TGTGCCAGCCGACTAGCGGTTAGCACAGATACGCAGTATTTT. This encodes CASRLAVSTDTQYF.

The chain combines TRBV6-5 with TRBJ2-2; no definite D call. Germline V gene data show CDR1 as MNHEY and CDR2 as SVGAGI. Trimming removed 7 bases from V and 4 bases from J, with 13 bases in between. CDR3 size: 14 residues. CDR3 residues: CASNFHVGTGELFF. The DNA for the CDR3 is TGTGCCAGCAATTTCCACGTAGGCACCGGGGAGCTGTTTTTT.

The gene calls are TRBV6-5 and TRBJ1-3, with a possible D match to TRBD1 (5 bases). CDR1 and CDR2 from the germline V gene are MNHEY and SVGAGI. The CDR3 runs 15 residues. The V end was cut by 6 bases, the J end by 2 bases, with 14 bases between. CDR3 loop: CASRASRVAGNTIYF. The CDR3 DNA is TGTGCCAGCAGAGCGAGCAGGGTGGCTGGAAACACCATATATTTT.

The chain couples TRBV2 to TRBJ2-5; D may be TRBD2 (5 bases). In germline, CDR1 is SNHLY, CDR2 FYNNEI. Trimming stripped 6 bases from V and 1 base from J, with 6 bases between. This CDR3 has 12 residues. The DNA of the CDR3 is TGTGCCAGCAGCGGACTCCAAGAGACCCAGTACTTC. Its protein product is CASSGLQETQYF.

J is TRBJ2-7 and V is TRBV6-2 or TRBV6-3; D is undetermined. The germline V gene encodes CDR1 MNHEY and CDR2 SVGEGT. This CDR3 contains 15 residues. Trimming cost V 0 bases and J 3 bases, with 12 bases left between them. The CDR3 DNA is TGTGCCAGCAGTTACTCGAAGCTTAAGATCTACGAGCAGTACTTC. Translation: CASSYSKLKIYEQYF.

The chain joins TRBV5-1 to TRBJ1-6; 9 bases match TRBD1. The CDR3 covers 15 residues. CDR1 and CDR2 (germline): SGHRS, YFSETQ. V lost 0 bases to trimming and J lost 6 bases; unmatched junction nucleotides: 1. The CDR3 DNA follows: TGCGCCAGCAGCTTGGGGACAGGGGCTAATTCACCCCTCCACTTT. It is translated as CASSLGTGANSPLHF. The variable domain in full, with the rest retrieved from reference TRBV5-1 and TRBJ1-6, is KAGVTQTPRYLIKTRGQQVTLSCSPISGHRSVSWYQQTPGQGLQFLFEYFSETQRNKGNFPGRFSGRQFSNSRSEMNVSTLELGDSALYLCASSLGTGANSPLHFGNGTRLTVT.

The rearrangement joins TRBV12-5 to TRBJ2-3, with 7 bases aligning to TRBD2. Germline CDR1 and CDR2: LGHNT and FRNRAP. Trimming removed 1 base from V and 9 bases from J; junction bases left unmatched: 4. The CDR3 has 13 residues. CDR3 protein: CASGLEPGGTQYF. DNA for the CDR3: TGTGCTAGTGGTTTGGAACCGGGAGGCACGCAGTATTTT.

The chain carries TRBV7-9 and TRBJ1-4, with D possibly TRBD1 on 5 matching bases. The ends were cut back, 5 bases at V and 7 bases at J, with 17 bases in the middle. The germline gives CDR1 SEHNR, CDR2 FQNEAQ (reference sequence). The CDR3 is made up of 15 amino acids. CDR3 residues: CASSQTGTGSEKLFF. CDR3 nucleotides: TGTGCCAGCAGCCAGACCGGGACCGGCAGTGAAAAACTGTTTTTT.

The V and J genes are TRBV19 and TRBJ1-5; 9 bases agree with TRBD1. V lost 0 bases to trimming and J lost 3 bases; unmatched junction nucleotides: 6. This CDR3 comprises 17 residues. From germline, CDR1 is LNHDA and CDR2 SQIVND (reference sequence). The CDR3 reads CASSIEGTGTPNQPQHF. CDR3 sequence (DNA): TGTGCCAGTAGTATAGAAGGGACAGGGACCCCCAATCAGCCCCAGCATTTT.